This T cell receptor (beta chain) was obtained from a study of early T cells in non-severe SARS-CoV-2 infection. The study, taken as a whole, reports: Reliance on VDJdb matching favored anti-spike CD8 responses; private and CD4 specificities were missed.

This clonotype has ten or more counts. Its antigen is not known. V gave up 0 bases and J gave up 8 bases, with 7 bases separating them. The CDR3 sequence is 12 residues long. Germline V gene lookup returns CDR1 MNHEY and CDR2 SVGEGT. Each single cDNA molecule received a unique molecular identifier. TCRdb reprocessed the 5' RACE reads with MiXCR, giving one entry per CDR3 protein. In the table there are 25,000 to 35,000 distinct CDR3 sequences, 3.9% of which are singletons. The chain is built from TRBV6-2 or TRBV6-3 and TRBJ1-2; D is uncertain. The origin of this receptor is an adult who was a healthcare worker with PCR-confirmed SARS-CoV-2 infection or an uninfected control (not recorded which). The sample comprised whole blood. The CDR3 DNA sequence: TGTGCCAGCAGTTACTCGACTCTGGGCTACACCTTC. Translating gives CASSYSTLGYTF.